The entry below describes one T cell receptor beta chain. What it binds is unknown. Every bit of the isolated RNA underwent reverse transcription, so sequencing read expressed TCRB transcripts. The table came from immunoSEQ multiplex PCR; TCRdb's copy has only in-frame clones and leaves some out. Among roughly 150,000 clones, around 8% were seen once, and the ten largest hold about 0.9%. Germline V gene lookup returns CDR1 LGHNA and CDR2 YNFKEQ. Trimming shortened V by 0 bases and J by 8 bases, and 10 bases separated the two germline ends. This CDR3 has 13 amino acids. These data originate in a study of beta chain features in type 1 diabetes. Broader study findings: In these data, an HLA type influence on TCRB rearrangement remained unresolved. Cells carrying high TCR expression could end up over-represented when cDNA is sequenced. Researchers report that Type 1 diabetes patients had moderately but significantly shorter TCRB CDR3s across all four CD4+ subsets.

Sequencing was performed on central memory CD4+ T cells from blood. This clonotype was sampled from a middle-aged woman with type 1 diabetes. V gene TRBV4-2 combines with J gene TRBJ1-1; D gene uncertain. CDR3 in amino acids: CASSQESFPEAFF. The DNA of the CDR3 is TGTGCCAGCAGCCAAGAAAGCTTTCCGGAAGCTTTCTTT.